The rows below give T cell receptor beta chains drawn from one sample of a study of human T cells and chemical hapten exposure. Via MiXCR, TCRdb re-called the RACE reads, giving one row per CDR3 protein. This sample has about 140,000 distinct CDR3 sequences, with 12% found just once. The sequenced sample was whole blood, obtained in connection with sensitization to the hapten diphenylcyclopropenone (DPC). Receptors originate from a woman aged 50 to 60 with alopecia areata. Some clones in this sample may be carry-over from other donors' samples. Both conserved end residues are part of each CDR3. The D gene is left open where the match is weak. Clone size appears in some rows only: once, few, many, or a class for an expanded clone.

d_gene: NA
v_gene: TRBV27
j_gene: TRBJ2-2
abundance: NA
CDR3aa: CASSLLRNTGELFF
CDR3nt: TGTGCCAGCAGTTTACTTAGGAACACCGGGGAGCTGTTTTTT

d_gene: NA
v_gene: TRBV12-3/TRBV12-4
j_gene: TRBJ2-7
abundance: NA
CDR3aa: CASSNSANYEQYF
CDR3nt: TGTGCCAGCAGTAATTCAGCGAACTACGAGCAGTACTTC

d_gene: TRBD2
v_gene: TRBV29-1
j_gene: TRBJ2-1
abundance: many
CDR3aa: CSVESLGSGRANEQFF
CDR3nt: TGCAGCGTTGAGTCTCTAGGTAGCGGGAGGGCCAATGAGCAGTTCTTC

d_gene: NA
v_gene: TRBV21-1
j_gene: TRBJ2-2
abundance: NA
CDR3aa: CASSKREGNTGELFF
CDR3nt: TGTGCCAGCAGCAAGCGGGAAGGCAACACCGGGGAGCTGTTTTTT

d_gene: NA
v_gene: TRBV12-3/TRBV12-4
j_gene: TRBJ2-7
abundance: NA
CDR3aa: CASRYPPPGSGYYEQYF
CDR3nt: TGTGCCAGCAGGTATCCCCCTCCGGGTTCAGGATACTACGAGCAGTACTTC

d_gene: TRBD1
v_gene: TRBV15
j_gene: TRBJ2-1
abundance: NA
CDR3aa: CATSRVGTAGRNEQFF
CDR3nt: TGTGCCACCAGCAGAGTGGGGACAGCCGGTAGGAATGAGCAGTTCTTC

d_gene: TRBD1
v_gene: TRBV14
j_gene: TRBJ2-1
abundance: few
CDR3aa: CASSPGQDLGNEQFF
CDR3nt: TGTGCCAGCAGCCCGGGACAGGACCTCGGAAATGAGCAGTTCTTC

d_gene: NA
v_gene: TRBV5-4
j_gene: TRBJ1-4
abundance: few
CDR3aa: CASSLLGGPTNEKLFF
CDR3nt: TGTGCCAGCAGCCTCCTGGGGGGGCCCACTAATGAAAAACTGTTTTTT

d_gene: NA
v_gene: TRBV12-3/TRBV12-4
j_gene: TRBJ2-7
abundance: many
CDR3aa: CASSLDGGSYEQYF
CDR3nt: TGTGCCAGCAGCTTAGACGGGGGCTCCTACGAGCAGTACTTC

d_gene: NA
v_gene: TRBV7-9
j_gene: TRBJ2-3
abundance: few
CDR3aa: CASSQIVDTQYF
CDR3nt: TGTGCCAGCAGCCAAATCGTGGATACGCAGTATTTT

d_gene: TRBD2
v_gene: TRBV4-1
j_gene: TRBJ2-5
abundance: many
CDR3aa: CASSLSGRGETQYF
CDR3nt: TGCGCCAGCAGCCTTAGCGGGAGGGGGGAGACCCAGTACTTC

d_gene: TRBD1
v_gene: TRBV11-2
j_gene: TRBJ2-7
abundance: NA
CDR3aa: CASSLPGQGIYEQYF
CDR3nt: TGTGCCAGCAGCTTACCGGGACAGGGGATTTACGAGCAGTACTTC

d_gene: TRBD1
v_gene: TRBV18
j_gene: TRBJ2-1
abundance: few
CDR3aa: CASSPGGIRQGSFF
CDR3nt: TGTGCCAGCTCACCAGGTGGCATAAGACAGGGGTCGTTCTTC

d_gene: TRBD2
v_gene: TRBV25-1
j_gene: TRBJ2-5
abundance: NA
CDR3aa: CASSGEGRIQETQYF
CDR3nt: TGTGCCAGCAGTGGGGAGGGACGGATTCAAGAGACCCAGTACTTC

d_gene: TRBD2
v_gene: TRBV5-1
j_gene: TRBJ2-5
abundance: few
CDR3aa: CASSPQSGRAGSETQYF
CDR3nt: TGCGCCAGCAGCCCCCAGAGCGGGAGGGCCGGTTCCGAGACCCAGTACTTC

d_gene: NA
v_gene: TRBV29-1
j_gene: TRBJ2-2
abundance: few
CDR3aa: CSVNEGTGELFF
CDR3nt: TGCAGCGTTAATGAAGGCACCGGGGAGCTGTTTTTT

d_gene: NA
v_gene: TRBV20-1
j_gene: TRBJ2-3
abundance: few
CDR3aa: CSAQAQIDTQYF
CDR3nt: TGCAGTGCTCAGGCCCAGATCGATACGCAGTATTTT

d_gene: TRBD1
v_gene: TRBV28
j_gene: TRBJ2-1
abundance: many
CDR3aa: CASSARTGANEQFF
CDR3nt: TGTGCCAGCAGTGCCCGGACAGGGGCCAATGAGCAGTTCTTC

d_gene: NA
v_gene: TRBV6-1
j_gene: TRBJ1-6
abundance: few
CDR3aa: CASDPSRGGSPLHF
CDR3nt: TGTGCCAGCGACCCCTCCAGGGGTGGATCACCCCTCCACTTT

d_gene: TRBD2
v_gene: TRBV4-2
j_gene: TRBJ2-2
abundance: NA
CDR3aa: CASSHRTRAGAGELFF
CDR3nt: TGTGCCAGCAGCCACCGGACTAGGGCCGGGGCCGGGGAGCTGTTTTTT

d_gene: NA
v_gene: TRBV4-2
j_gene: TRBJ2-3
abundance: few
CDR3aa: CASSQEKRFTDTQYF
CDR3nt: TGTGCCAGCAGCCAAGAGAAGCGCTTCACAGATACGCAGTATTTT